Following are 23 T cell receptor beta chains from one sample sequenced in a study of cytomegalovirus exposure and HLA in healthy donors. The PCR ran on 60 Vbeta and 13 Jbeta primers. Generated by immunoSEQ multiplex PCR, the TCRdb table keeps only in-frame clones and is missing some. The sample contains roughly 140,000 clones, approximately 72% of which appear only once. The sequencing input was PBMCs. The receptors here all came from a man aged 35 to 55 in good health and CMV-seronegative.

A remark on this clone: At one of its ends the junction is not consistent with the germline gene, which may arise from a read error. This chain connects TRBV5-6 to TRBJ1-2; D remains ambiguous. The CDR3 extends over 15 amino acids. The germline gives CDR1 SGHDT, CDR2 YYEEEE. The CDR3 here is CASSLVIGTQDGYPF. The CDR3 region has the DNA TGTGCCAGCAGCTTGGTAATTGGCACGCAGGATGGCTACCCCTTC. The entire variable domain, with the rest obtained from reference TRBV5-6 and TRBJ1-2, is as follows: DAGVTQSPTHLIKTRGQQVTLRCSPKSGHDTVSWYQQALGQGPQFIFQYYEEEERQRGNFPDRFSGHQFPNYSSELNVNALLLGDSALYLCASSLVIGTQDGYPFGSGTRLTVV.

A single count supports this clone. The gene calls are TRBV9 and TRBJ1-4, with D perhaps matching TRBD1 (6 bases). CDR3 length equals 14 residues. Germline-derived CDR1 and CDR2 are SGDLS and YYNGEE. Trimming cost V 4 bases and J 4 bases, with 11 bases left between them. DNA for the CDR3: TGTGCCAGCAGCCCACAGGGCATTAATGAAAAACTGTTTTTT. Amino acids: CASSPQGINEKLFF.

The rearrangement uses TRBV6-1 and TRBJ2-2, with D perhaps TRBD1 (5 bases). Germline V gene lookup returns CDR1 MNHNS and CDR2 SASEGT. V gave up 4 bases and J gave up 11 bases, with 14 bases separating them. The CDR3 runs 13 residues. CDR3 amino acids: CASSARQLLELFF. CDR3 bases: TGTGCCAGCAGTGCCCGACAGCTCCTCGAGCTGTTTTTT.

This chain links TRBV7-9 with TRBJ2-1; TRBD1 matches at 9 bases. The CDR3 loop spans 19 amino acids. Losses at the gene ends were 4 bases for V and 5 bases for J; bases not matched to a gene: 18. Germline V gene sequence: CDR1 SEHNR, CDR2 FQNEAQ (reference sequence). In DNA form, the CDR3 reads TGTGCCAGCAGCTCTTCGACAGGGGGGTCTTTAAGCGACCACAATGAGCAGTTCTTC. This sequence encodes CASSSSTGGSLSDHNEQFF.

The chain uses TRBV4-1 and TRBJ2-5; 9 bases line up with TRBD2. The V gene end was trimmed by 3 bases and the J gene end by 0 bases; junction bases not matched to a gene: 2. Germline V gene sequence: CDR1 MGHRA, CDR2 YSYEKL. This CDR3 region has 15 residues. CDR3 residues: CASSHRLADQETQYF. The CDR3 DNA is TGCGCCAGCAGCCATAGACTAGCGGACCAAGAGACCCAGTACTTC.

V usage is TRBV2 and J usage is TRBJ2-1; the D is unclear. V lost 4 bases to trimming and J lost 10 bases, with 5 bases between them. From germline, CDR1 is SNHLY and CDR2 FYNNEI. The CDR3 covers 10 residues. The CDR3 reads CASSGAEQFF. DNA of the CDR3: TGTGCCAGCAGTGGGGCAGAGCAGTTCTTC. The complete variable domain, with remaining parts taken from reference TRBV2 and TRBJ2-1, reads EPEVTQTPSHQVTQMGQEVILRCVPISNHLYFYWYRQILGQKVEFLVSFYNNEISEKSEIFDDQFSVERPDGSNFTLKIRSTKLEDSAMYFCASSGAEQFFGPGTRLTVL.

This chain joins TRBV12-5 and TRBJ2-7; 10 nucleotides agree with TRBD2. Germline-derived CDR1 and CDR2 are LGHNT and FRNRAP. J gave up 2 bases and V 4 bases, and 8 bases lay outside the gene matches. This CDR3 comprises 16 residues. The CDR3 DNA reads TGTGCTAGTGGTTCGCCCGGGCTAGCGGGGGCCTACGAGCAGTACTTC. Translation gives CASGSPGLAGAYEQYF.

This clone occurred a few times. CDR3 protein: CASSITQGRNTEAFF. CDR3 nucleotide sequence: TGTGCCAGCAGTATTACGCAGGGGAGGAACACTGAAGCTTTCTTT. This chain links TRBV6-6 with TRBJ1-1, with D tentatively TRBD1 (6 bases). Looked up from germline, CDR1 is MNHNY and CDR2 is SVGAGI (reference sequence). The CDR3 has 15 amino acids. Trimming pared 5 bases from V and 1 base from J, leaving 14 bases between.

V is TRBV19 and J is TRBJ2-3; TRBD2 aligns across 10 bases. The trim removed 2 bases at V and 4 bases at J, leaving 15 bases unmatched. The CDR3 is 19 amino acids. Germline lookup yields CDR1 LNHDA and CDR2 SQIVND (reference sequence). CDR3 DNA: TGTGCCAGTAGTATACTAGCGGGGGACCCGTCCCTAGTCCCAGATACGCAGTATTTT. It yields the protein CASSILAGDPSLVPDTQYF.

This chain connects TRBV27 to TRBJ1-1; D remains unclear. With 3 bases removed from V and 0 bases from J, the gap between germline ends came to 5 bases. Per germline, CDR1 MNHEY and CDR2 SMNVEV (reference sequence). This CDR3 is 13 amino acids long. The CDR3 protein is CASSFTVNTEAFF. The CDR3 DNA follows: TGTGCCAGCAGTTTCACGGTGAACACTGAAGCTTTCTTT.

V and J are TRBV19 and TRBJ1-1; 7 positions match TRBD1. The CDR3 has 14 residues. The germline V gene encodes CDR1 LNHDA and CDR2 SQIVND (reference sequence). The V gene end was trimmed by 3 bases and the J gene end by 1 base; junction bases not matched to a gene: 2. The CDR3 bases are TGTGCCAGTAGTATCGGGACAGCGAACACTGAAGCTTTCTTT. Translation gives CASSIGTANTEAFF. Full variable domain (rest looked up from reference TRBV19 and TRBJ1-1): DGGITQSPKYLFRKEGQNVTLSCEQNLNHDAMYWYRQDPGQGLRLIYYSQIVNDFQKGDIAEGYSVSREKKESFPLTVTSAQKNPTAFYLCASSIGTANTEAFFGQGTRLTVV.

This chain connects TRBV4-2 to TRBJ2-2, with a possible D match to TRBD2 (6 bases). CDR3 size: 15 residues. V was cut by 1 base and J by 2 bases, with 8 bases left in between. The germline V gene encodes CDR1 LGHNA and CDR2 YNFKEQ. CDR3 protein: CASSQGTTNTGELFF. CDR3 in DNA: TGTGCCAGCAGCCAAGGGACTACCAACACCGGGGAGCTGTTTTTT.

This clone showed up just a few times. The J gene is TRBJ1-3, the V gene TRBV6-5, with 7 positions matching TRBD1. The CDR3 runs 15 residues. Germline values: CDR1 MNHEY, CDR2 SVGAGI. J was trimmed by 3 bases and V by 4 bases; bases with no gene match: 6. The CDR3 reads CASSSDRSGGNTIYF. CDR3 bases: TGTGCCAGCAGTTCGGACAGGTCGGGTGGAAACACCATATATTTT.

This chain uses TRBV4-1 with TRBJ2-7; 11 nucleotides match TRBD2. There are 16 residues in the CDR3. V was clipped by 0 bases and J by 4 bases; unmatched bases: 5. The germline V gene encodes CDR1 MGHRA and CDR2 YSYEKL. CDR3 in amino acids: CASSQDIAGGMYEQYF. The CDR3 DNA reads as TGCGCCAGCAGCCAAGATATAGCGGGGGGGATGTACGAGCAGTACTTC.

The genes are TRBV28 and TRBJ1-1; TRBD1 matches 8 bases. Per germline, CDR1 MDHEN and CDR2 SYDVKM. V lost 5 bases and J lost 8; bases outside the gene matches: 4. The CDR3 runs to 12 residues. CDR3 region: CASSPGGREAFF. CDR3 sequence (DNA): TGTGCCAGCAGTCCAGGGGGCCGGGAAGCTTTCTTT.

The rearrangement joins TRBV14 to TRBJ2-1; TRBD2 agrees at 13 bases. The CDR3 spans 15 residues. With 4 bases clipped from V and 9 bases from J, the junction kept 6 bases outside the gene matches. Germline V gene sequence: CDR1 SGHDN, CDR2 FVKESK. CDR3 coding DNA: TGTGCCAGCAGCCGGACTAGCGGGAGTATTGGTGAGCAGTTCTTC. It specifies CASSRTSGSIGEQFF.

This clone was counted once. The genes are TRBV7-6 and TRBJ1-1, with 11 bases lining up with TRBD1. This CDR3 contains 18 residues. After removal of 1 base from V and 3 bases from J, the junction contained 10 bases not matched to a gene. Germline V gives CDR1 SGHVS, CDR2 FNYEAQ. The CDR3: CASSLGGGTGGIDTEAFF. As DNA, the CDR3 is TGTGCCAGCAGCTTAGGGGGTGGGACAGGGGGGATAGACACTGAAGCTTTCTTT.

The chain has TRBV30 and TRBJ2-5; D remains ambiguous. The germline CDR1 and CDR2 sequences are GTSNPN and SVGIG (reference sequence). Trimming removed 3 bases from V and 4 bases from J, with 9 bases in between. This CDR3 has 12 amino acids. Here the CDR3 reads CAWSVILETQYF. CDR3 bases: TGTGCCTGGAGCGTAATCTTAGAGACCCAGTACTTC.

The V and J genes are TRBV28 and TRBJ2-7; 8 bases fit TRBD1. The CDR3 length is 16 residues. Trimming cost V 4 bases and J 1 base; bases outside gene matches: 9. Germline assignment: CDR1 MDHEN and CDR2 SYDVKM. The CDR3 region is CASSSYSQGASYEQYF. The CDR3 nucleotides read TGTGCCAGCAGTTCATATTCGCAGGGGGCTTCCTACGAGCAGTACTTC.

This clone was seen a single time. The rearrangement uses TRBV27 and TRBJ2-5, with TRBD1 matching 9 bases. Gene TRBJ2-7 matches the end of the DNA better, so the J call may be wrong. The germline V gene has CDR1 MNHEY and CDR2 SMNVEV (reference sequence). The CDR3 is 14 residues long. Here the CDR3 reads CASSPGQGPYEQYF. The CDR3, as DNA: TGTGCCAGCAGTCCGGGACAGGGCCCCTACGAGCAGTACTTC.

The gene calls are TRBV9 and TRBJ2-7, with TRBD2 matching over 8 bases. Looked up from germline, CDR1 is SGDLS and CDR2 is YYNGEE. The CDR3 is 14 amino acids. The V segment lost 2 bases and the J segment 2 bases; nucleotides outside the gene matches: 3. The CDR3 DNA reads TGTGCCAGCAGCGTTAGCGGGGTGCCCTACGAGCAGTACTTC. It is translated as CASSVSGVPYEQYF.

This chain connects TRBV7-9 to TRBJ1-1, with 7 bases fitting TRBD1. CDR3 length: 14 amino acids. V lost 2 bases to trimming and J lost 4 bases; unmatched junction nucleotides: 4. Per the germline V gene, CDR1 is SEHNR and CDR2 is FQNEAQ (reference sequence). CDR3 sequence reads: CASSLQTGRTEAFF. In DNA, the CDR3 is TGTGCCAGCAGCTTACAGACAGGGCGCACTGAAGCTTTCTTT.

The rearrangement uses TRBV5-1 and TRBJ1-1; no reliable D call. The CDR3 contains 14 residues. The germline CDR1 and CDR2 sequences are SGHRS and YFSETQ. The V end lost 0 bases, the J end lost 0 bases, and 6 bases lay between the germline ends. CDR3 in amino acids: CASSLDLVNTEAFF. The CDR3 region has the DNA TGCGCCAGCAGCTTGGACTTGGTGAACACTGAAGCTTTCTTT.